Below, one T cell receptor (beta chain) is given with its context. There are many counts of this clonotype. It lacks a known antigen. No clone much larger than this one lies a single base away; base qualities are absent. Trimming takes 3 bases from V and 6 bases from J, and the germline ends sit 13 bases apart. There are 13 amino acids in the CDR3, from cysteine to phenylalanine inclusive. Here the CDR3 DNA is all that survives: 39 bases in frame from base 1. CDR1 and CDR2 are drawn from the germline V gene: SGHTS, YDEGEE. The data are from a study of Graves' ophthalmopathy and Graves' hyperthyroidism (dated by TCRdb to 2017 to 2018). About the full investigation: Hyperthyroidism was considered stable if no progression to ophthalmopathy occurred within 18 months of follow-up. T-cell repertoires of thyroid tissue and blood were compared in five or six hyperthyroidism patients. The study used TCR beta repertoire signatures to distinguish Graves' ophthalmopathy from Graves' hyperthyroidism and to predict progression to ophthalmopathy. A discovery set of 90 to 100 patients (43 ophthalmopathy, 55 to 60 stable hyperthyroidism) was enrolled to explore V-J signatures distinguishing ophthalmopathy from hyperthyroidism. After sampling, hyperthyroidism patients received methimazole starting at 30 mg daily, and ophthalmopathy patients received high-dose intravenous methylprednisolone. In total, around 130 blood samples were TCR-sequenced: some 43 ophthalmopathy, roughly 80 hyperthyroidism and approximately 17 hyperthyroidism-to-ophthalmopathy patients. For independent validation, a separate cohort was made up of around 19 hyperthyroidism patients plus 17 patients who later progressed from hyperthyroidism to ophthalmopathy.

The paper as a whole reports these results and caveats: Most expanded thyroid clonotypes with a frequency above 0.001 also appeared in blood, which suggests that blood repertoires may reflect the immune response in the thyroid. Sample size was not predetermined statistically, and investigators were not blinded to group allocation. In validation, the model predicted ophthalmopathy progression with about 71% sensitivity and approximately 75% specificity; some twelve predicted patients were CT-confirmed with GO in a median of approximately six months. In cross-validation, the 13-signature model distinguished ophthalmopathy from stable hyperthyroidism with 87.88% sensitivity and about 81% specificity, while in the test set the corresponding values were 80% and 75%.

Hyperthyroidism patients were newly diagnosed, with disease duration under 2 months, and aged 18 to 65 years. Anyone with other autoimmune diseases, uncontrolled infections, pregnancy or lactation was excluded from the study. Diagnosis relied on clinical symptoms, serum thyroxine, TRAb, thyroid ultrasound and orbital computed tomography. Trizol reagent was used to extract the total RNA, and its quality was then checked on an Agilent 2100 Bioanalyzer. For repertoire sequencing, TCR beta CDR3 regions were amplified from RNA transcripts. The first round of RT-PCR was done with HTBI primers and the Qiagen OneStep RT-PCR kit, and was followed by a second round of multiplex PCR, then size selection and purification. Libraries were sequenced paired-end with 100 bp reads on an Illumina HiSeq2000. Per the source publication's procedure: SOAPnuke was used to process the reads, throwing out any read that had adapters, had uncalled bases, had a mean Phred below 15, or lacked an exact constant-primer or identifier match. High-quality paired reads were merged with COPE v1.2.5. Unique nucleotide sequences were defined as clonotypes and aligned to IMGT TRB V, D and J references using MiTCR v1.1. The analysis was limited to V-J combinations with a frequency above 0.0001, which together covered more than 98% of repertoires. For each V-J combination, a TCR clonal expansion and chaos score was defined as the ratio of F50 clonal expansion to chaos observed in the TCRdist matrix. Welch's t-statistics and random forest were used to narrow the features down to about a dozen V-J combinations, which were then fed into a naive Bayes classifier. The Morisita-Horn index was used to measure how similar the thyroid and blood repertoires were. The raw public reads went through TCRdb reprocessing: fastp at Q25, MiXCR clone calling, in-frame beta chains kept. Every distinct CDR3 protein forms one entry, paired with its most common genes and DNA. TCRdb's processing, not the study's, gives the V and J calls here. Recorded for this sample are roughly 600,000 distinct CDR3 sequences; roughly 39% of them occurred a single time. Roughly 4% of the sample is taken by the ten largest.

Input material: peripheral blood or thyroid tissue (not recorded which). The rearranged segments are TRBV5-8 and TRBJ2-7, with a weak D call of TRBD1 (5 bases match). This clonotype originated in an adult man with Graves' hyperthyroidism. CDR3 sequence: CASSYRQGGEQYF. In nucleotides, the sequence is TGTGCCAGCAGCTACCGTCAGGGCGGCGAGCAGTACTTC.